This T cell receptor beta chain derives from a study of Graves' ophthalmopathy and Graves' hyperthyroidism. The count of this clonotype is one. Its antigen is as yet unknown. A much bigger clone sits one base away, suggesting this may be a read error. Enrolled hyperthyroidism patients had a new diagnosis, a duration under 2 months, and an age of 18 to 65. In this cohort, patients with other autoimmune diseases, uncontrolled infections, pregnancy or lactation were excluded. Study-wide results and limits: Predictions made by the model for ophthalmopathy progression reached just over 70% sensitivity and around 72% specificity. Among expanded thyroid clonotypes above 0.001 frequency, most also occurred in blood.

RNA transcripts served as template for amplifying TCR beta CDR3 sequences. A first-round RT-PCR used HTBI primers, followed by a second-round multiplex PCR. TCRdb processed the multiplex PCR reads anew with MiXCR; each CDR3 protein has one entry. This sample has more than 1,000,000 distinct CDR3 sequences, with about 35% found just once. The TCR comes from an adult man with Graves' hyperthyroidism. Sequenced: peripheral blood or thyroid tissue (not recorded which).

The CDR3: CASSQVHRYQETQYF. The CDR3 DNA follows: TGTGCCAGCAGCCAAGTTCACCGGTACCAAGAGACCCAGTACTTC. V gene TRBV14 combines with J gene TRBJ2-5; no clear D gene. The V gene's germline CDR1 is SGHDN and CDR2 FVKESK. V was trimmed by 1 base and J by 0 bases, leaving 9 bases between them. The CDR3 length is 15 residues.